Following are 10 T cell receptor beta chains from one sample sequenced in a study of tumor-infiltrating lymphocytes in primary liver carcinoma. TCR beta cDNA was reverse-transcribed from around 0.55 ug of total RNA. The reaction used a constant-region primer and ProtoScript II reverse transcriptase. Investigators got TCR beta libraries out of three nested multiplex PCR rounds, done with slightly modified ARM-PCR. TRBV1-TRBV30 forward primers and a C-beta reverse primer were used in the first two PCR rounds, which each ran for about 9 cycles. Using its own MiXCR run on the multiplex PCR reads, TCRdb lists one record per CDR3 protein. The sample lists under 130,000 distinct CDR3 sequences; roughly four fifths were seen once. Between roughly 20 and 31 mg of unsorted bulk tissue served as the source from which RNA and DNA were co-extracted. Sequencing input: liver tumor tissue from sampling region 3. The subset here: tumor region T3, left-lateral pole. The receptors were gathered from a man in his forties with primary liver carcinoma and hepatitis B virus infection.

The count of this clonotype is one. The missing conserved phenylalanine or tryptophan at the end of this CDR3 makes a read error likely. The chain couples TRBV29-1 to TRBJ2-5; possible D gene TRBD2, 5 bases. Germline V gene lookup returns CDR1 SQVTM and CDR2 ANQGSEA. This CDR3 region has 15 residues. DNA of the CDR3: TGTAGCGTTGGATCCGCGGCGGGTAGATCGGAGACCCAGTACTTA. The encoded protein is CSVGSAAGRSETQYL.

The chain carries TRBV6-2 or TRBV6-3 and TRBJ2-1, with 9 positions matching TRBD2. The CDR3 consists of 13 residues. With 6 bases clipped from V and 16 bases from J, the junction kept 13 bases outside the gene matches. CDR1 is MNHEY and CDR2 is SVGEGT in the germline V gene. CDR3 region: CASRPGLAGRPFF. CDR3 nucleotides: TGTGCCAGCAGACCGGGACTAGCCGGGAGGCCATTCTTC.

Concerning this clonotype itself: No conserved phenylalanine or tryptophan is present at the end of the CDR3, so a read error is the likely explanation. The V call is TRBV11-2, the J call TRBJ2-4; the D gene is possibly TRBD2 (5 bases). CDR1 and CDR2 (germline): SGHAT, FQNNGV. The V gene lost 10 bases and the J gene lost 4 bases, with 20 bases spanning the gap. The CDR3 has 15 amino acids. The CDR3 here is CAITTSAVAKNIQYS. The CDR3 DNA reads as TGTGCCATCACCACTTCGGCGGTAGCGAAAAACATTCAGTACTCC.

As to this clonotype: Its ends do not fully match the called genes, so a read error is possible. The chain links TRBV5-4 to TRBJ2-1; D is perhaps TRBD1 (6 bases). The CDR3 has 14 residues. Germline V CDR1 and CDR2: SGHNT, YYREEE (reference sequence). The CDR3 DNA reads TGTGACAGCAGCTTGTGGGGGCGTGCGGGTGGGCAGTTCTTC. Protein sequence: CDSSLWGRAGGQFF.

Details on this clonotype: One end of the junction is discordant with germline, which a read error may explain. The chain recombines TRBV4-2 with TRBJ2-1; 7 bases line up with TRBD1. The V gene's germline CDR1 is LGHNA and CDR2 YNFKEQ. CDR3 size: 18 residues. CDR3 region: CVSNQHWRTGRVYNEQFF. The CDR3 nucleotides are TGTGTCAGCAACCAACATTGGAGGACAGGCAGAGTCTACAATGAGCAGTTCTTC.

As to this clonotype: This could be a read error, since a much larger clone is one nucleotide away. This rearrangement joins TRBV2 to TRBJ2-7, with 8 positions matching TRBD1. CDR1 and CDR2 (germline): SNHLY, FYNNEI. The CDR3 consists of 13 residues. CDR3 nucleotide sequence: TGTGCCAGCGAGTCGGACAGGGCCTACGAGGAGTACTTC. This codes for CASESDRAYEEYF.

On this clonotype itself: This may be a read error: a much more frequent sequence differs by one nucleotide. The chain carries TRBV5-1 and TRBJ2-2; TRBD1 is a possible D gene (5 bases). Germline V CDR1 and CDR2: SGHRS, YFSETQ. The V and J ends lost 4 bases and 7 bases respectively, with 11 bases between them. The CDR3 contains 13 residues. The DNA for the CDR3 is TGCGCCAGCAGCGCCAGGGATGGCGGGGAGCTGTTTTTT. Its protein is CASSARDGGELFF.

As concerns this clonotype: Likely a read error: the CDR3 ends without its conserved phenylalanine or tryptophan. The chain combines TRBV6-4 with TRBJ2-3; 11 bases are a match to TRBD2. Germline V gene lookup returns CDR1 MRHNA and CDR2 SNTAGT. The CDR3 totals 15 residues. The CDR3, as DNA: TGTGCCGGCAGTCGGACTAGCGGGAGCACAGATACGCAGTATCTT. Translation: CAGSRTSGSTDTQYL.

Turning to this clonotype: The junction departs from the called germline gene at one end, perhaps through a read error. The chain combines TRBV12-3 or TRBV12-4 with TRBJ2-2; possibly TRBD2 for D (6 bases). CDR3 length: 16 amino acids. The CDR3 here is CTSSLAPAGVTGELFF. The DNA for the CDR3 is TGTACCAGCAGTTTAGCTCCAGCGGGTGTGACTGGGGAGCTGTTTTTT.

As for this clonotype: The CDR3 ends on some other residue instead of the conserved phenylalanine or tryptophan, so this is likely a read error. V is TRBV12-3 or TRBV12-4 and J is TRBJ2-3, with TRBD2 matching over 12 bases. The CDR3 has 16 amino acids. The CDR3 region has the DNA TGTGCCGGCAGTTCGAGGACTAGCGGGGTCACAGATACGCAGTATATT. This sequence encodes CAGSSRTSGVTDTQYI.